The 15 T cell receptor beta chains reported below all come from one sample, sequenced in a study of cytomegalovirus exposure and HLA in healthy donors (dated by TCRdb to the late 2010s). The library was generated by the immunoSEQ multiplex PCR assay. TCRdb provides this immuneACCESS table in a form limited to in-frame rearrangements. Some clones are lacking; in checked studies, under half of them reflect an unresolved V gene, and why the rest are absent is not known. The sample has about 110,000 clones on record, nearly 97% of them singletons. The ten largest clones capture 0.67% of the sample. Sequenced material: PBMCs. The source is a woman between 18 and 29 years old in good health and CMV-seronegative.

The gene calls are TRBV7-9 and TRBJ2-1, with TRBD2 matching over 7 bases. This CDR3 spans 11 amino acids. The V gene end was trimmed by 5 bases and the J gene end by 11 bases; junction bases not matched to a gene: 3. The V gene's germline CDR1 is SEHNR and CDR2 FQNEAQ (reference sequence). The CDR3 DNA is TGTGCCAGCAGCCTCGGGGGGAAGCAGTTCTTC. Translated, it gives CASSLGGKQFF.

The CDR3 here is CSVVSRLVVNTQYF. In nucleotides, the CDR3 is TGCAGCGTTGTGAGCAGGCTGGTGGTCAATACGCAGTATTTT. The chain employs TRBV29-1 and TRBJ2-3, with no clear D. The V gene lost 4 bases and the J gene lost 7 bases, with 18 bases spanning the gap. Germline loops: CDR1 SQVTM, CDR2 ANQGSEA. The CDR3 contains 14 residues.

The V call is TRBV6-5, the J call TRBJ1-6; tentative D call: TRBD1 (6 bases). Trimming removed 6 bases from V and 6 bases from J, with 15 bases in between. The CDR3 length is 15 residues. Germline V gene data show CDR1 as MNHEY and CDR2 as SVGAGI. The CDR3 DNA reads TGTGCCAGCAGCCGTTCTGGACAGCCTAATTCACCCCTCCACTTT. Its translation is CASSRSGQPNSPLHF.

V gene TRBV6-4 combines with J gene TRBJ2-3; 13 positions match TRBD2. The junction had 0 bases not matched to a gene; V was cut back by 2 bases and J by 4 bases. The CDR3 covers 15 residues. Germline values: CDR1 MRHNA, CDR2 SNTAGT. CDR3 loop: CASSDGTSGADTQYF. The DNA for the CDR3 is TGTGCCAGCAGTGACGGGACTAGCGGGGCAGATACGCAGTATTTT.

The rearrangement uses TRBV2 and TRBJ2-1, with TRBD1 identical over 7 bases. Unmatched junction bases numbered 7, after V lost 7 bases and J lost 7 bases. The CDR3 totals 13 residues. CDR1 SNHLY and CDR2 FYNNEI come from the germline V gene. For the CDR3, the DNA is TGTGCCAGCATTGACAGGGTGAGGAATGAGCAGTTCTTC. Protein product: CASIDRVRNEQFF.

This clone turned up a few times. The chain uses TRBV2 and TRBJ1-6; no clear D gene. CDR1 SNHLY and CDR2 FYNNEI come from the germline V gene. The CDR3 is 12 amino acids. Trimming took off 6 bases at V and 7 bases at J, with 7 bases between the two ends. The CDR3 nucleotides are TGTGCCAGCAGCCCACACAATTCACCCCTCCACTTT. This encodes CASSPHNSPLHF. Full variable domain (remainder filled in from reference TRBV2 and TRBJ1-6): EPEVTQTPSHQVTQMGQEVILRCVPISNHLYFYWYRQILGQKVEFLVSFYNNEISEKSEIFDDQFSVERPDGSNFTLKIRSTKLEDSAMYFCASSPHNSPLHFGNGTRLTVT.

V usage is TRBV23-1 and J usage is TRBJ1-5; D is possibly TRBD1 (5 bases). TRBV23-1 is identified as an open reading frame with a role that is uncertain. The CDR3 is 13 amino acids. V was cut by 4 bases and J by 2 bases, with 6 bases left in between. The CDR3 DNA is TGCGCCAGCAGTCCCAGGGGCAATCAGCCCCAGCATTTT. Protein: CASSPRGNQPQHF.

The genes are TRBV6-5 and TRBJ2-5; 7 positions agree with TRBD2. The germline V gene encodes CDR1 MNHEY and CDR2 SVGAGI. The J segment lost 7 bases and the V segment lost 0 bases, leaving 5 bases of the junction unmatched. This CDR3 has 14 residues. CDR3 DNA: TGTGCCAGCAGTTACTCGGGATCGGGGGGGACCCAGTACTTC. Translating it yields CASSYSGSGGTQYF.

The chain has TRBV7-8 and TRBJ2-5; 11 positions agree with TRBD2. The CDR3 has 19 amino acids. The germline V gene encodes CDR1 SGHVS and CDR2 FQNEAQ. The junction had 15 bases not matched to a gene; V was cut back by 3 bases and J by 3 bases. CDR3 coding DNA: TGTGCCAGCAGCTTCTTCCTATCCCTTAGCGGGGGGGACGAAGAGACCCAGTACTTC. As protein: CASSFFLSLSGGDEETQYF.

This rearrangement joins TRBV4-3 to TRBJ2-2, with TRBD2 matching 15 bases. After removal of 0 bases from V and 6 bases from J, the junction contained 5 bases not matched to a gene. Germline V gene lookup returns CDR1 LGHNA and CDR2 YSLEER. The CDR3 is 18 residues long. Written as DNA, the CDR3 is TGCGCCAGCAGCCAAGATAATGGACTAGCGGGGGGGCCCGGGGAGCTGTTTTTT. It encodes CASSQDNGLAGGPGELFF.

J is TRBJ2-7 and V is TRBV29-1; 7 positions match TRBD1. After removal of 4 bases from V and 2 bases from J, the junction contained 8 bases not matched to a gene. Germline V gene sequence: CDR1 SQVTM, CDR2 ANQGSEA. The CDR3 spans 14 residues. The CDR3 sequence: CSVGGQSLTYEQYF. The CDR3 DNA reads as TGCAGCGTTGGGGGACAGTCCCTAACCTACGAGCAGTACTTC.

J is TRBJ1-4 and V is TRBV30; D remains ambiguous. V lost 0 bases, J lost 2 bases, and 7 bases lay in between. The CDR3 totals 14 residues. The germline gives CDR1 GTSNPN, CDR2 SVGIG (reference sequence). The CDR3 coding sequence is TGTGCCTGGAGTGTACTGAGGACTAATGAAAAACTGTTTTTT. It encodes CAWSVLRTNEKLFF.

The chain is built from TRBV7-6 and TRBJ2-3; TRBD2 might be the D (6 bases). This CDR3 is 13 amino acids long. Trimming stripped 1 base from V and 6 bases from J, with 8 bases between. Germline assignment: CDR1 SGHVS and CDR2 FNYEAQ. The CDR3 region is CASSLGGRDTQYF. The CDR3 DNA is TGTGCCAGCAGCTTAGGTGGGAGGGATACGCAGTATTTT.

This sequence joins TRBV14 and TRBJ2-7; 12 bases match TRBD1. The CDR3 extends over 15 amino acids. The J segment lost 5 bases and the V segment lost 5 bases, leaving 7 bases of the junction unmatched. The germline V gene has CDR1 SGHDN and CDR2 FVKESK. The CDR3 nucleotides are TGTGCCAGCAGCGTGCCGGGACAGGGGGCGAACGAGCAGTACTTC. Amino acid sequence: CASSVPGQGANEQYF.

The rearrangement uses TRBV6-5 and TRBJ1-2; D unresolved. Germline V gene data show CDR1 as MNHEY and CDR2 as SVGAGI. The CDR3 has 13 residues. Trimming removed 6 bases from V and 4 bases from J, with 12 bases in between. The CDR3 is CASRRRNLYGYTF. In DNA form, the CDR3 reads TGTGCCAGCAGGCGGCGGAATCTCTATGGCTACACCTTC.